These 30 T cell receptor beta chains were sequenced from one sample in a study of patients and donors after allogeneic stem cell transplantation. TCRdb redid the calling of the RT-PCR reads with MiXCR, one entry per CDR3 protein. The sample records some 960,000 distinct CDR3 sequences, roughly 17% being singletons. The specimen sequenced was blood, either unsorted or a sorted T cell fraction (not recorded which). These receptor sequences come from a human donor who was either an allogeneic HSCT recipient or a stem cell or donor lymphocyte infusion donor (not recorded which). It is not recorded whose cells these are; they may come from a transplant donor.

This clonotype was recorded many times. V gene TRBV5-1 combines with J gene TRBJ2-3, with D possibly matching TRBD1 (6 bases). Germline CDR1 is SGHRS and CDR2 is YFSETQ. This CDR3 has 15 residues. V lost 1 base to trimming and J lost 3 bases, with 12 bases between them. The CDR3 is CASSLSDSRTDTQYF. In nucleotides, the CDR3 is TGCGCCAGCAGCTTGTCGGACAGTAGAACAGATACGCAGTATTTT.

The CDR3 sequence: CASSQEKTAGSYNEQFF. CDR3 sequence (DNA): TGTGCCAGCAGCCAAGAAAAAACCGCCGGCTCCTACAATGAGCAGTTCTTC. The V gene is TRBV3-1, the J gene TRBJ2-1; no reliable D call. Germline-derived CDR1 and CDR2 are LGHDT and YNNKEL (reference sequence). CDR3 size: 17 residues. V lost 0 bases and J 0 bases, leaving 12 bases between the germline ends.

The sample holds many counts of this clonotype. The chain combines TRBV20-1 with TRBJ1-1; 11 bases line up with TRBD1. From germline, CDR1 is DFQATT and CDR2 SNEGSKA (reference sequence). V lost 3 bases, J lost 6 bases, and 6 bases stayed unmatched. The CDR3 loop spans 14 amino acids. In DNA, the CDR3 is TGCAGTGCTAGTATAGGACAGGGGGCCGCTGAAGCTTTCTTT. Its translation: CSASIGQGAAEAFF.

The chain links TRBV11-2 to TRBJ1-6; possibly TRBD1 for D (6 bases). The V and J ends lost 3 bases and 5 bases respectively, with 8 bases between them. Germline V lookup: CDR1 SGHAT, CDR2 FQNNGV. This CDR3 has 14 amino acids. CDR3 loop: CASSFPGDNSPLHF. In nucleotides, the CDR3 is TGTGCCAGCAGCTTCCCAGGGGATAATTCACCCCTCCACTTT. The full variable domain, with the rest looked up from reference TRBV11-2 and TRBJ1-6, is EAGVAQSPRYKIIEKRQSVAFWCNPISGHATLYWYQQILGQGPKLLIQFQNNGVVDDSQLPKDRFSAERLKGVDSTLKIQPAKLEDSAVYLCASSFPGDNSPLHFGNGTRLTVT.

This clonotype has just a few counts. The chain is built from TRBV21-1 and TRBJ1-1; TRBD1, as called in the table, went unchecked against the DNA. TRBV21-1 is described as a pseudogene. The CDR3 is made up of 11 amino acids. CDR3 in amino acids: CASQTGTEAFF. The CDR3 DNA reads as TGTGCCAGCCAGACAGGGACTGAAGCTTTCTTT.

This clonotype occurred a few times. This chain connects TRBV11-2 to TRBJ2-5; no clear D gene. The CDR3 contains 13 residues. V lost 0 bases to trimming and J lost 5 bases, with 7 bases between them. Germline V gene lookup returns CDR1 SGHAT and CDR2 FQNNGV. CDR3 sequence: CASSLDRMETQYF. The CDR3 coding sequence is TGTGCCAGCAGCTTAGATCGGATGGAGACCCAGTACTTC. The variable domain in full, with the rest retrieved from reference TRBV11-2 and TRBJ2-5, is EAGVAQSPRYKIIEKRQSVAFWCNPISGHATLYWYQQILGQGPKLLIQFQNNGVVDDSQLPKDRFSAERLKGVDSTLKIQPAKLEDSAVYLCASSLDRMETQYFGPGTRLLVL.

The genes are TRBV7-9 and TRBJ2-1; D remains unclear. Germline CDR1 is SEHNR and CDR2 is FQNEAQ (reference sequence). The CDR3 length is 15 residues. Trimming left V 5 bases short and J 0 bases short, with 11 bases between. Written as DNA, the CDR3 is TGTGCCAGCAGCGGGCAGTCCTCCTCCTACAATGAGCAGTTCTTC. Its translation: CASSGQSSSYNEQFF.

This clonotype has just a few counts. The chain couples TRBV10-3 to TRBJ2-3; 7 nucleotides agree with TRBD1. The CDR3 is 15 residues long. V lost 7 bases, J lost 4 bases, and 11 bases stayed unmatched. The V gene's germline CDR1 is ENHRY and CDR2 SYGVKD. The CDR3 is CAITKERGRADTQYF. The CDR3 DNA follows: TGTGCCATCACAAAAGAGAGGGGGCGGGCAGATACGCAGTATTTT.

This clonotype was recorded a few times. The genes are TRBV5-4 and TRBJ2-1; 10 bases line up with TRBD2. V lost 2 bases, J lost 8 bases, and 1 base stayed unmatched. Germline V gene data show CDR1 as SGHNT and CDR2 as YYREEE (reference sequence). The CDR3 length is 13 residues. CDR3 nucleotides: TGTGCCAGCAGCTTTCTAGCGGGAGATGAGCAGTTCTTC. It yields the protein CASSFLAGDEQFF.

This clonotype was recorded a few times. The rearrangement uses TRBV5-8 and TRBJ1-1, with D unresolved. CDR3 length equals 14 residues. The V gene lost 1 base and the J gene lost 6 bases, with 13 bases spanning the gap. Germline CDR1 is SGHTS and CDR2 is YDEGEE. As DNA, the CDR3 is TGTGCCAGCAGCTTGTTAGGGAATTGGGCTGAAGCTTTCTTT. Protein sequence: CASSLLGNWAEAFF.

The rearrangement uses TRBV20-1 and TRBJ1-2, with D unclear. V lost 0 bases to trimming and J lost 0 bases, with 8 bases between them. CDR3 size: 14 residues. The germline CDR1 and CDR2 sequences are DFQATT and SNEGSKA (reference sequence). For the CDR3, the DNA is TGCAGTGCTAGAGATTGGGATACTAACTATGGCTACACCTTC. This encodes CSARDWDTNYGYTF.

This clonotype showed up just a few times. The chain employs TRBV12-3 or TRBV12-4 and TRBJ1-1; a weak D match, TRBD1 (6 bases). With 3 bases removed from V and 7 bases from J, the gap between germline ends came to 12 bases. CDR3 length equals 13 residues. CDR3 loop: CASSLLRGDEAFF. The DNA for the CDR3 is TGTGCCAGCAGTTTGCTAAGGGGGGATGAAGCTTTCTTT.

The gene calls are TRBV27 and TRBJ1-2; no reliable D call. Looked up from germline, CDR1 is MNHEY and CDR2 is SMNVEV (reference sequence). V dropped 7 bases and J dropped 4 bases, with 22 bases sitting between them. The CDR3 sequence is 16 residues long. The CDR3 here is CASTYFPTSGTYGYTF. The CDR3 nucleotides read TGTGCCAGCACTTATTTTCCAACATCAGGCACCTATGGCTACACCTTC.

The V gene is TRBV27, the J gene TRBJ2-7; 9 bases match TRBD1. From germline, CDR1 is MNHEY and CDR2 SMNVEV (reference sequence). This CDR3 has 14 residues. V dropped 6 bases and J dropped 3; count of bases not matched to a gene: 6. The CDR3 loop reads CASRKTGGNYEQYF. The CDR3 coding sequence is TGTGCCAGCAGAAAGACAGGGGGTAACTACGAGCAGTACTTC.

The CDR3 region has the DNA TGTGCCAGCACGCTTCTTCCAGGGACGATGGCTGAAGCTTTCTTT. Amino acid sequence: CASTLLPGTMAEAFF. J is TRBJ1-1 and V is TRBV27; a possible D gene is TRBD1 (5 bases). CDR3 length: 15 amino acids. Trimming removed 7 bases at V and 6 bases at J, with 21 bases between. The V gene's germline CDR1 is MNHEY and CDR2 SMNVEV (reference sequence).

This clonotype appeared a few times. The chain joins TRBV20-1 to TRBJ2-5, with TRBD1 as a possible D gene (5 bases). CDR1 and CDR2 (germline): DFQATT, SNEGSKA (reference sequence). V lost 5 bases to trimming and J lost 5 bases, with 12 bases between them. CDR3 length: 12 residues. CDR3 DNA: TGCAGTGCTTCGTGGGGCCAGGAGACCCAGTACTTC. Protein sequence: CSASWGQETQYF.

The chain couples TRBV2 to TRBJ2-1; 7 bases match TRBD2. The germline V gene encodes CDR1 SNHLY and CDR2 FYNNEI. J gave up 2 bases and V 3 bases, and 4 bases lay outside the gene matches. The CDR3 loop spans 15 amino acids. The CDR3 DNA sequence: TGTGCCAGCAGTGATCGGCTAGCGGCCTACAATGAGCAGTTCTTC. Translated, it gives CASSDRLAAYNEQFF.

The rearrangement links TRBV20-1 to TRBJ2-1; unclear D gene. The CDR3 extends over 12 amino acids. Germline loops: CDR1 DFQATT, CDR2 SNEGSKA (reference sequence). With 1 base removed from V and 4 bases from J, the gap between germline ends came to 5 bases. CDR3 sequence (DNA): TGCAGTGCTAGAGTCCATTACAATGAGCAGTTCTTC. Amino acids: CSARVHYNEQFF.

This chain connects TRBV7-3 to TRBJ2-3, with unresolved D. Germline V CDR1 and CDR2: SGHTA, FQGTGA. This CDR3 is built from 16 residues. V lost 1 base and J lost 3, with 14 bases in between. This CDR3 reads CASSLRSRLSTDTQYF. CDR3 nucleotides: TGTGCCAGCAGCTTAAGGTCAAGACTTTCAACAGATACGCAGTATTTT. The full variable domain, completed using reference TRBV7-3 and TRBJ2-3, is GAGVSQTPSNKVTEKGKYVELRCDPISGHTALYWYRQSLGQGPEFLIYFQGTGAADDSGLPNDRFFAVRPEGSVSTLKIQRTERGDSAVYLCASSLRSRLSTDTQYFGPGTRLTVL.

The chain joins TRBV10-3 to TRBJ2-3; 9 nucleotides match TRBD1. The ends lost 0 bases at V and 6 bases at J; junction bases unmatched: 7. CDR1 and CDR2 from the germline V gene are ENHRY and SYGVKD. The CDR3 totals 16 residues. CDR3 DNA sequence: TGTGCCATCAGTGAGTCGAAGGGACAGGGAAAGGATACGCAGTATTTT. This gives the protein CAISESKGQGKDTQYF.

The CDR3: CASSQTRGSDTQYF. CDR3 in DNA: TGTGCCAGCAGCCAAACCAGGGGGTCAGATACGCAGTATTTT. The rearrangement links TRBV14 to TRBJ2-3; 7 bases agree with TRBD1. The germline V gene has CDR1 SGHDN and CDR2 FVKESK. J gave up 4 bases and V 2 bases, and 3 bases lay outside the gene matches. CDR3 size: 14 residues. The whole variable domain, filled in from reference TRBV14 and TRBJ2-3, reads EAGVTQFPSHSVIEKGQTVTLRCDPISGHDNLYWYRRVMGKEIKFLLHFVKESKQDESGMPNNRFLAERTGGTYSTLKVQPAELEDSGVYFCASSQTRGSDTQYFGPGTRLTVL.

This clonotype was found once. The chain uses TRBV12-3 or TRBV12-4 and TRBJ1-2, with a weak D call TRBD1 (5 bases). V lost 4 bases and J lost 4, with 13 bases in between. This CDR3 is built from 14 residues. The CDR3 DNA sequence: TGTGCCAGCAGTTGGGACGGCGCATTCTATGGCTACACCTTC. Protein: CASSWDGAFYGYTF.

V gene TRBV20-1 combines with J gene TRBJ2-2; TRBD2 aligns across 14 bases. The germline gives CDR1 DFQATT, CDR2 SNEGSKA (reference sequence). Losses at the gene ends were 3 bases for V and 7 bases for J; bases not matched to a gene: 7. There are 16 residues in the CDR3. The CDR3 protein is CSARTSGGARYGELFF. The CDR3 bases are TGCAGTGCTAGGACTAGCGGGGGGGCGAGGTACGGGGAGCTGTTTTTT.

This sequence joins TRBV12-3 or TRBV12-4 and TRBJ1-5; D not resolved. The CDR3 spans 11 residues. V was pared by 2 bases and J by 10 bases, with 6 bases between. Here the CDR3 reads CASSLQGPQHF. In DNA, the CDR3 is TGTGCCAGCAGTTTACAAGGTCCCCAGCATTTT.

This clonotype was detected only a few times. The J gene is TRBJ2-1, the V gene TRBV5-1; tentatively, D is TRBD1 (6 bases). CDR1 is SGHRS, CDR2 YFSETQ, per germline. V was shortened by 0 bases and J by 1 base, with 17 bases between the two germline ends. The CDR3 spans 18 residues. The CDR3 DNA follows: TGCGCCAGCAGCTTGGATGGATTACAGGGTTGGTCCTACAATGAGCAGTTCTTC. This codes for CASSLDGLQGWSYNEQFF.

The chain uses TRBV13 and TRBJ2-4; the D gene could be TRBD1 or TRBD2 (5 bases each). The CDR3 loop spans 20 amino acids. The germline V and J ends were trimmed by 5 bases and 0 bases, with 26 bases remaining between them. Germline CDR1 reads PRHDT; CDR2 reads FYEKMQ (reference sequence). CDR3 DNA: TGTGCCAGCAGCCAGGGTGGAGGCGGCACTGTCAAACTAGCCAAAAACATTCAGTACTTC. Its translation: CASSQGGGGTVKLAKNIQYF.

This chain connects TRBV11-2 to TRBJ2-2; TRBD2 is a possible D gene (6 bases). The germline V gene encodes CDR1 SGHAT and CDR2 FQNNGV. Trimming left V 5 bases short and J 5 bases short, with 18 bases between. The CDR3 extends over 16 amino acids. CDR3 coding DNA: TGTGCCAGCAGCCCCGCTCCCAGAGGGAGGACCGGGGAGCTGTTTTTT. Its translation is CASSPAPRGRTGELFF.

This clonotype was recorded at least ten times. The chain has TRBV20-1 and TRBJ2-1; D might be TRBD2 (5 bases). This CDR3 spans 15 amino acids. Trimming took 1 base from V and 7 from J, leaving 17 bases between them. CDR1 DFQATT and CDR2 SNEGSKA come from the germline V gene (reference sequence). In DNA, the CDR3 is TGCAGTGCTAGAGTCTGGCGGGTCAAAACAAATGAGCAGTTCTTC. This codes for CSARVWRVKTNEQFF.

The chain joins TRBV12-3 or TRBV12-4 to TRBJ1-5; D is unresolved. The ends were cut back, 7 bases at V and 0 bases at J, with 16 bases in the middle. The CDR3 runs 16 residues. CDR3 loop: CASTPSGRYSNQPQHF. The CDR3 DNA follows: TGTGCCAGCACCCCCTCAGGCAGGTATAGCAATCAGCCCCAGCATTTT.

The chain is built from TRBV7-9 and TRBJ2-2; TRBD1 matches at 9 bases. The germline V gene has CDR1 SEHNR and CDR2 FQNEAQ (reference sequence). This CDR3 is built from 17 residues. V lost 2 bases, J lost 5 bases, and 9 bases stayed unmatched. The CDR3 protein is CASSLKGGTGTTGELFF. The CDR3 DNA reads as TGTGCCAGCAGCTTAAAAGGCGGGACAGGGACGACCGGGGAGCTGTTTTTT. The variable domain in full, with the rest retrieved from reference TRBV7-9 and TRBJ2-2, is DTGVSQNPRHKITKRGQNVTFRCDPISEHNRLYWYRQTLGQGPEFLTYFQNEAQLEKSRLLSDRFSAERPKGSFSTLEIQRTEQGDSAMYLCASSLKGGTGTTGELFFGEGSRLTVL.